Following are 10 T cell receptor beta chains from one sample sequenced in a study of OX40 agonist ivuxolimab in advanced cancers. Data came from immunoSEQ multiplex PCR; TCRdb stores just in-frame clones and leaves some out. Among roughly 66,000 clones listed, 82% were seen once. Sequencing used CD4+ or CD8+ T cells sorted from blood, obtained in a trial of the OX40 agonist ivuxolimab. These receptors came from an adult with an advanced solid tumor such as melanoma, head and neck, liver or kidney cancer.

The chain links TRBV28 to TRBJ1-5; tentative D call: TRBD1 (5 bases). From germline, CDR1 is MDHEN and CDR2 SYDVKM. V lost 5 bases, J lost 2 bases, and 10 bases lay in between. CDR3 size: 14 residues. CDR3 amino acids: CASSPGKGNQPQHF. The CDR3 DNA follows: TGTGCCAGCAGTCCAGGGAAAGGCAATCAGCCCCAGCATTTT.

The V gene is TRBV7-3, the J gene TRBJ1-1, with TRBD1 identical over 9 bases. Trimming removed 1 base from V and 4 bases from J; junction bases left unmatched: 7. The CDR3 consists of 16 residues. Germline V gene sequence: CDR1 SGHTA, CDR2 FQGTGA. The CDR3 is CASSLSGDRAGTEAFF. As DNA, the CDR3 is TGTGCCAGCAGCTTAAGCGGGGACAGGGCGGGCACTGAAGCTTTCTTT.

A single count supports this clone. The chain couples TRBV5-1 to TRBJ2-3; no clear D. CDR1 is SGHRS and CDR2 is YFSETQ in the germline V gene. Trimming removed 0 bases at V and 2 bases at J, with 10 bases between. The CDR3 length is 15 residues. CDR3 nucleotides: TGCGCCAGCAGCTTGGGTCCCGGCTTCACAGATACGCAGTATTTT. Protein sequence: CASSLGPGFTDTQYF.

The chain is built from TRBV2 and TRBJ2-2; 8 positions agree with TRBD2. Germline values: CDR1 SNHLY, CDR2 FYNNEI. The CDR3 sequence is 14 residues long. V dropped 8 bases and J dropped 4; count of bases not matched to a gene: 6. Written as DNA, the CDR3 is TGTGCCAGCTTACTAGCGGAGGGCACCGGGGAGCTGTTTTTT. It specifies CASLLAEGTGELFF.

This chain connects TRBV27 to TRBJ2-7; 7 bases agree with TRBD2. J lost 0 bases, V lost 5 bases, and 7 bases had no gene match. The CDR3 covers 15 residues. The V gene's germline CDR1 is MNHEY and CDR2 SMNVEV (reference sequence). The CDR3 nucleotides are TGTGCCAGCAGTGCCCGGGAGGACCTCTCCTACGAGCAGTACTTC. This gives the protein CASSAREDLSYEQYF.

The rearrangement uses TRBV19 and TRBJ1-2; 7 bases fit TRBD1. CDR3 size: 15 residues. V shed 9 bases and J 4 bases; nucleotides not matched to a gene: 14. CDR1 is LNHDA and CDR2 is SQIVND in the germline V gene (reference sequence). CDR3 sequence reads: CASRGSGGRFYGYTF. CDR3 sequence (DNA): TGTGCCAGCAGGGGTTCAGGGGGTCGATTCTATGGCTACACCTTC.

The J gene is TRBJ1-5, the V gene TRBV4-1; D gene uncertain. The V gene lost 0 bases and the J gene lost 6 bases, with 6 bases spanning the gap. CDR3 size: 13 residues. Germline values: CDR1 MGHRA, CDR2 YSYEKL. CDR3 in amino acids: CASSQDQLQPQHF. In DNA, the CDR3 is TGCGCCAGCAGCCAAGATCAACTTCAGCCCCAGCATTTT.

This clone was detected once. V gene TRBV14 combines with J gene TRBJ2-1; tentative D call: TRBD2 (6 bases). Germline-derived CDR1 and CDR2 are SGHDN and FVKESK. The CDR3 is 18 residues long. The ends were cut back, 0 bases at V and 4 bases at J, with 19 bases in the middle. For the CDR3, the DNA is TGTGCCAGCAGCCAAGACCCATATCACCAAGCGGGTTACAATGAGCAGTTCTTC. Translation gives CASSQDPYHQAGYNEQFF. The whole variable domain, filled in from reference TRBV14 and TRBJ2-1, reads EAGVTQFPSHSVIEKGQTVTLRCDPISGHDNLYWYRRVMGKEIKFLLHFVKESKQDESGMPNNRFLAERTGGTYSTLKVQPAELEDSGVYFCASSQDPYHQAGYNEQFFGPGTRLTVL.

This clone was seen just once. Germline and junction disagree at one end, which may indicate a read error. The chain recombines TRBV5-1 with TRBJ1-2, with 7 bases lining up with TRBD1. The CDR3 spans 15 residues. CDR1 is SGHRS, CDR2 YFSETQ, per germline. The CDR3 here is CVSSSGTVGGYGYTF. The CDR3 bases are TGCGTCAGCAGCTCCGGGACAGTTGGAGGCTATGGCTACACCTTC.

This chain links TRBV18 with TRBJ1-5; 10 positions match TRBD1. Losses at the gene ends were 3 bases for V and 3 bases for J; bases not matched to a gene: 11. Germline V gene sequence: CDR1 KGHSH, CDR2 LQKENI. The CDR3 extends over 18 amino acids. CDR3 residues: CASSPSDRGLLNNQPQHF. CDR3 in DNA: TGTGCCAGCTCACCTTCTGACAGGGGGCTATTAAACAATCAGCCCCAGCATTTT.